What follows is one TCR beta chain and its context. There is no known antigen for this receptor. No per-base quality is available; no much larger clone lies one base away. The cohort was made up of roughly 670 healthy bone marrow donors. At the time of sampling, every cohort member was nominally healthy, though immune exposures that went unrecorded were likely present. The donor tested CMV seronegative, placing the donor among the 352 seronegative members of the cohort. A peripheral blood sample was collected from each donor, and TCR beta sequencing was performed on peripheral blood mononuclear cells. The Qiagen DNeasy Blood Extraction Kit was used to extract genomic DNA from the blood cell samples. This record comes from a study of cytomegalovirus exposure and HLA in healthy donors (dated by TCRdb to between 2016 and 2019). In the study overall: An earlier analysis of around 600 of the donors reported 250 to 300 Gb of sequence data and 100 million to 140 million unique TCR beta sequences from 150 million to 200 million T cells. Roughly 300 gigabases of sequencing data and roughly 80 million unique TCR sequences made up an early release that covered roughly 670 HLA-typed donors. The genetic ancestry cluster associated with self-reported Caucasian donors included roughly four fifths of the approximately 430 genotyped donors. The study aimed to test whether signatures of past pathogen exposure could be identified by cataloging public T cell receptors. Using immunosequencing, the study profiled T cell repertoires from approximately 700 subjects and related those repertoires to cytomegalovirus serostatus. A separate validation cohort of 90 to 150 different subjects was used in addition to the roughly 670-subject first cohort. To predict cytomegalovirus infection status, the study combined high-throughput TCR immunosequencing, statistical association of individual TCRs with disease status, and machine learning. A later analysis re-analyzed previously published TCR beta repertoires from hundreds of donors and added high-resolution HLA genotyping to study TCR occurrence patterns. In the later analysis, no new phenotypic data were used to find candidate immune exposures; instead, reliance was placed on TCR beta sequences and their occurrence across donors. In an earlier analysis of roughly 600 of the donors, high-throughput TCR beta sequencing was used to judge whether each TCR beta V gene segment behaved as functional or pseudogenic. Donor age, sex, ethnicity and CMV serostatus were compiled alongside the repertoire data. In a later genetic analysis, genome-wide SNP genotypes for about 60% of the 666 donors were used, and that subset was treated as a discovery cohort. Every discovery cohort repertoire had been produced on one sequencing platform. Both class I and class II loci were covered by HLA typing, at four-digit resolution. Typing coverage differed by locus: A, B, C, DRB1 and DQB1 were typed in roughly 620-640 donors, DQA1 in 522, DPA1 in some 600, and DPB1 in approximately 450. Because of strong linkage in the cohort, roughly 5 DR-DQ haplotypes were treated as single units for association and clustering. Among under 450 genotyped donors of the cohort, an average of approximately 250,000 unique TCR beta nucleotide sequences were sequenced per donor, around a sixth of them non-productive.

Preparation of the library involved the immunoSEQ multiplex PCR assay. For the multiplex PCR, a mixture combining 60 forward primers for TCR Vbeta segments and 13 reverse primers for TCR Jbeta segments was used. The CDR3 region of rearranged TCR beta genes was amplified from genomic DNA by a multiplex PCR assay. Amplified TCR beta libraries were sequenced as 87-base-pair reads on the Illumina HiSeq System. In the authors' own workflow: A later analysis tallied tens of millions of unique TCR beta chains across the 660 or so repertoires, and around 9.9 million of those chains were shared by two or more donors. A nearest-neighbor algorithm error-corrected the raw reads and collapsed the reads into unique sequences, merging closely related sequences to remove PCR and sequencing errors. CDR3 sequences were aligned to IMGT reference sequences to assign V, D and J gene segments. For a sequence to be retained, a match of at least six nucleotides was required to both a V gene segment and a J gene segment. A rearrangement was called productive if the CDR3 had no stop codons and remained in frame with V and J, and every other rearrangement was called non-productive. Following IMGT convention, CDR3 was defined as the stretch from the second conserved V-encoded cysteine up to the conserved J-encoded phenylalanine. The earlier analysis of 500 to 650 of the donors excluded any sequence lacking an unambiguous match to a single V gene segment. An earlier analysis of 587 of the donors classified V segments as functional when productive rearrangements were above 56.7% and as segregating when the standard deviation between donors was above 5%. A statistical classification framework was built to diagnose cytomegalovirus status from the catalog of TCR beta chain sequences. In a later analysis, V and J genes were assigned by comparing TCR nucleotide sequences against IMGT/GENE-DB human TR gene sequences. In a later analysis, CDR3 sequences and most-parsimonious VDJ recombination scenarios were assigned using the TCRdist pipeline. A later analysis defined each TCR beta chain by its CDR3 amino acid sequence plus V-gene family, and excluded reads lacking a unique V-gene family. To address suspected cross-contamination and a sequencing artifact, a later analysis removed some 620 highly shared, low-generation-probability nucleotide sequences. In a later analysis, a clonal expansion index was calculated for each public chain from normalized within-repertoire ranks of inferred template counts. A later analysis computed generation probabilities with a VDJ recombination model fitted to out-of-frame rearrangements, and checked the results against IGoR. In a later analysis, hypergeometric tests were used to score TCR-TCR, TCR-HLA and TCR-CMV co-occurrence, with a repertoire-size bias correction applied to TCR pairs. To estimate false discovery rates, a later analysis permuted the HLA or CMV assignments 20 times. In a later analysis, co-occurring TCRs were grouped using DBSCAN, with TCRdist sequence similarity added in when clustering inside HLA-allele-positive subsets. Repertoires with fewer than 30,000 or more than 120,000 public chains, plus five repertoires with anomalous nucleotide sharing, were excluded from co-occurrence clustering. As stored in TCRdb, this immuneACCESS dataset retains in-frame rearrangements with V and J assigned. A fraction of the clones does not appear; measured against another copy, unresolved V genes explain less than half of the discrepancy, and the remainder lacks a known reason. From that table come the V and J calls and clone size; the DNA was used to work out D and trimming. The sample yields under 200,000 clones; over 60% were counted once. Over 2.5% of the sample comes from the top ten.

From a lookup of the germline V gene (reference sequence), CDR1 and CDR2 are MNHNY and SVGAGI. Including the terminal cysteine and phenylalanine, the CDR3 comprises 14 residues. CDR3 DNA is the only sequence kept; it has 42 bases, read in frame from the first base. V loses 6 bases at its end and J loses 0 bases; junction bases beyond the gene matches: 3. What the study reported, not specific to this receptor: When HLA alleles, especially DR and DQ, strongly co-occurred, TCR associations were difficult to assign to individual alleles. Because HLA typing was missing for some donors at each locus, association tests included only the typed subset. In a later analysis, the rate of TCR association differed among HLA loci, with DRB1 alleles having the most associated TCRs and HLA-C alleles having the fewest. A further reported finding was that TCR beta sequences accurately predicted the HLA-A and HLA-B alleles for most subjects in the first cohort. The 87-base-pair reads could not distinguish some IMGT-functional V segments, including TRBV6-2 and TRBV6-3, so those segments were excluded. Several of the top co-occurrence clusters appeared to be linked to parvovirus B19, influenza, CMV and Epstein-Barr virus, according to a later analysis. Sequencing depth was assumed to be roughly uniform across donors in the presence/absence analyses, though that assumption may not hold. While some public TCRs were present in many individuals, most TCR sequences turned up only very rarely across donors. A cluster of highly shared sequence variants was judged likely to be a technical artifact of the sequencing pipeline. Specific HLA alleles were associated with 16,951 TCR beta sequences at a false discovery rate of 0.05 in a later analysis. Correlated functional status among segregating V segments might reflect linkage disequilibrium, but an unknown experimental factor could not be ruled out. Broadly in line with IMGT annotations, most TCR beta V segments showed up in productive rearrangements about 87% or about 30% of the time in an earlier analysis of 450 to 600 of the donors. A later analysis found that HLA-associated TCR beta chains were more clonally expanded and had lower generation probabilities than equally common non-associated chains. In a later genetic analysis, fewer N-insertions in productive TCRs were reported among donors in an Asian-associated ancestry cluster than the roughly 710-donor mean. V-gene and J-gene trimming of TCR beta chains was associated with a missense DCLRE1C variant in a later genetic analysis, and the association was replicated in an independent cohort. This cohort had only TCR beta chains sequenced, and the lack of alpha or paired-chain data limited which features could be detected. In the study, some 180 TCR beta chains were listed as associated with cytomegalovirus. The classifier was reported to diagnose cytomegalovirus status with high specificity and sensitivity in both the original cohort and the validation cohort. Immune exposure information for the cohort was limited to CMV serostatus. Over 15 rarely observed V segments, including chromosome 9 orphons, were excluded from the earlier analysis of approximately 500 of the donors because counts were too low. In vitro tests confirmed that a few of the cytomegalovirus-associated TCR beta chains recognize cytomegalovirus antigens. Most CMV-associated TCR beta chains appeared to be HLA-restricted in a later analysis, and the HLA associations seemed to be driven largely by CMV exposure. The authors suggested that the approach could potentially be extended to other disease states and immunological phenotypes.

This sequence uses TRBV6-6 and TRBJ2-7; 9 middle bases align to TRBD2. Sequencing was done on a sample of PBMCs. The TCR originated in a woman aged 25 to 45 in good health and CMV-seronegative. The CDR3 region has the sequence CASRFSGSSYEQYF. The nucleotide sequence is TGTGCCAGCAGATTTAGCGGGAGCTCCTACGAGCAGTACTTC.